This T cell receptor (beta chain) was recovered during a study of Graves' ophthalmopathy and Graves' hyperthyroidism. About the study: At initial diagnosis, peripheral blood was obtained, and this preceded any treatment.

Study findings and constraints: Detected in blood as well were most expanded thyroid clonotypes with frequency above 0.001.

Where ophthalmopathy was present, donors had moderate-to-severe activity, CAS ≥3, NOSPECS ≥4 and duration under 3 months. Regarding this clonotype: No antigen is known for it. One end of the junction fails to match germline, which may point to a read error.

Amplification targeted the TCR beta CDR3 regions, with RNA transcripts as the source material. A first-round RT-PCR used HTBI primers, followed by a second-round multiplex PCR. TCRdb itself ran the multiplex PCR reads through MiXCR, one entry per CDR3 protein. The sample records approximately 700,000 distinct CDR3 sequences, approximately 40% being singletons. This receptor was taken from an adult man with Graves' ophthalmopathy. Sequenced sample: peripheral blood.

The CDR3 is CASARTEETQYF. CDR3 nucleotides: TGTGCCAGCGCCCGGACGGAAGAGACCCAGTACTTC. The rearrangement links TRBV10-2 to TRBJ2-5; D uncertain. Germline V gene data show CDR1 as WSHSY and CDR2 as SAAADI. This CDR3 spans 12 amino acids.